This TCR beta chain was recovered during a study of control samples from healthy donors and cancer patients. This clone has only one observation. The table came from immunoSEQ multiplex PCR; TCRdb's copy has only in-frame clones and leaves some out. The repertoire includes around 130,000 clones, more than 80% of them detected once, and about two fifths sits in the top ten. The CDR3 runs 14 residues. V dropped 5 bases and J dropped 9 bases, with 14 bases sitting between them. The germline gives CDR1 MNHEY, CDR2 SVGAGI. J is TRBJ1-6 and V is TRBV6-5; weak D call: TRBD1 (6 bases). The specimen sequenced was blood. The sequence came from a man in his fifties in good health. CDR3 loop: CASSPDSEGSPLHF. The CDR3, as DNA: TGTGCCAGCAGTCCGGACAGCGAAGGTTCACCCCTCCACTTT.